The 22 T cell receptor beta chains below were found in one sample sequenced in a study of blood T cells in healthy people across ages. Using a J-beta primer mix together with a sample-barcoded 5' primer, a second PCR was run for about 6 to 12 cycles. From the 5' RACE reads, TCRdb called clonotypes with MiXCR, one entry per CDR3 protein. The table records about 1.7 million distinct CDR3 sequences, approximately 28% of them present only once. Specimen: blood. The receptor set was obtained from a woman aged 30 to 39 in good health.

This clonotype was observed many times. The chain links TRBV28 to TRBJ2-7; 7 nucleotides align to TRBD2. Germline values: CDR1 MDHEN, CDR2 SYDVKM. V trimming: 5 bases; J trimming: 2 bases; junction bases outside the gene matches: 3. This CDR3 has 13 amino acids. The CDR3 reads CASSEGGTYEQYF. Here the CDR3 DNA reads TGTGCCAGCAGTGAGGGAGGGACCTACGAGCAGTACTTC.

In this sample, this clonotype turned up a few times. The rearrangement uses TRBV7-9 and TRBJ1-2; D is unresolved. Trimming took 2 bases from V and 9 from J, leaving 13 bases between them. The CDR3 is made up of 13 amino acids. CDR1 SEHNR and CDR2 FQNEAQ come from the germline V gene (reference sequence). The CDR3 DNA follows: TGTGCCAGCAGCTTACCCGAAAGTAGTAGCTACACCTTC. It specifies CASSLPESSSYTF.

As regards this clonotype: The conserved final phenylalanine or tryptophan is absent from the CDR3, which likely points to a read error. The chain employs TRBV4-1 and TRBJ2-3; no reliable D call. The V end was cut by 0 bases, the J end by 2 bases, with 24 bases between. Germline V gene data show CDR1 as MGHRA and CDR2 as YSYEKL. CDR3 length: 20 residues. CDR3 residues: CASSQDPRPKASGITDTQYC. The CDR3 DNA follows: TGCGCCAGCAGCCAAGATCCAAGACCAAAGGCCAGTGGGATCACAGATACGCAGTATTGT.

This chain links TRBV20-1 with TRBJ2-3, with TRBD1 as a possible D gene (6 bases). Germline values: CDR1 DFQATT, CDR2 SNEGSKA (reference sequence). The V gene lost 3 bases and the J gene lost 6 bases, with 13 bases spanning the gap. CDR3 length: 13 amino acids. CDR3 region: CSARVTGSDTQYF. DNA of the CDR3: TGCAGTGCTAGGGTAACAGGGAGCGATACGCAGTATTTT.

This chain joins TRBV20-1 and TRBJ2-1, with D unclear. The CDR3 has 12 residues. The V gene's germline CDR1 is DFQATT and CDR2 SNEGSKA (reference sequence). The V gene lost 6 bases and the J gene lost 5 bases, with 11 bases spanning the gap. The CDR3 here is CSAGSVNNEQFF. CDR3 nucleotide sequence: TGCAGTGCGGGATCGGTCAACAATGAGCAGTTCTTC.

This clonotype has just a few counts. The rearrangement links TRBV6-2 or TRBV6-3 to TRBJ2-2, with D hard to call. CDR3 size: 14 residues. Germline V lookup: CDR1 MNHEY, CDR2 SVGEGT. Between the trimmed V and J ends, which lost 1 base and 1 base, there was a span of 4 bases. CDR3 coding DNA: TGTGCCAGCAGTTACTTCCAGAACACCGGGGAGCTGTTTTTT. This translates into CASSYFQNTGELFF.

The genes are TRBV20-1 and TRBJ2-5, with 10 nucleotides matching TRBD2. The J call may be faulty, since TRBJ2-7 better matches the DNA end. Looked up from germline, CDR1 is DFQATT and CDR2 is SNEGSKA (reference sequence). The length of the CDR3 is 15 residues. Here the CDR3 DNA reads TGCAGTGCTGGGCCCCTAGCGGGAGAACTCTACGAGCAGTACTTC. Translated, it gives CSAGPLAGELYEQYF.

CDR3 protein: CASSQVSGLANNEQYF. The CDR3 region has the DNA TGTGCCAGCAGCCAAGTGAGCGGGTTGGCCAACAATGAGCAGTACTTC. J is TRBJ2-4 and V is TRBV6-5; the D gene is possibly TRBD2 (6 bases). The CDR3 is 16 amino acids. Trimming stripped 6 bases from V and 13 bases from J, with 28 bases between. CDR1 and CDR2 from the germline V gene are MNHEY and SVGAGI.

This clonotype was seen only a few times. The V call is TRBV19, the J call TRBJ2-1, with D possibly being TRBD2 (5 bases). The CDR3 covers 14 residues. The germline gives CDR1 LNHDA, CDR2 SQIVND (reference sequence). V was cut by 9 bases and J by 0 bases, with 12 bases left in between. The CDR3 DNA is TGTGCCAGCGCCACGGGAAGCTCCTACAATGAGCAGTTCTTC. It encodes CASATGSSYNEQFF.

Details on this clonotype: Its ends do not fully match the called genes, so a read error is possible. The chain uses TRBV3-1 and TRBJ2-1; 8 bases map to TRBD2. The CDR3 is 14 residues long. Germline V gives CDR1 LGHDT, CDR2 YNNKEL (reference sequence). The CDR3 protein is CSSSQDRAGDEQFF. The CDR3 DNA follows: TGTTCCAGCAGCCAAGATCGAGCGGGAGATGAGCAGTTCTTC.

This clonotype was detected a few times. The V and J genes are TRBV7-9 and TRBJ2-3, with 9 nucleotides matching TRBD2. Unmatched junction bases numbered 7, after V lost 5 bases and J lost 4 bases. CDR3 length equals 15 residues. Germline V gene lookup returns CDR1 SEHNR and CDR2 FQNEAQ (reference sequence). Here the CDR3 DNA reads TGTGCCAGCAGCGCATCTAGCGGGGTCTCAGATACGCAGTATTTT. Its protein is CASSASSGVSDTQYF.

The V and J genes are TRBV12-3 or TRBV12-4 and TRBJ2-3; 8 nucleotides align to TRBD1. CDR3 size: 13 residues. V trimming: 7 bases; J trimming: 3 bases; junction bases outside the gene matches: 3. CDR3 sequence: CASNTGGTDTQYF. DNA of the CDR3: TGTGCCAGCAACACAGGGGGGACAGATACGCAGTATTTT.

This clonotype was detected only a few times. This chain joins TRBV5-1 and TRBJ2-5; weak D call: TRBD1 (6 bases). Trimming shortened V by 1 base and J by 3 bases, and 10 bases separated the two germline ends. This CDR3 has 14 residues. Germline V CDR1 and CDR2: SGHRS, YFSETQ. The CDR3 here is CASSLTGSEETQYF. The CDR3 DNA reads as TGCGCCAGCAGCTTGACAGGGTCGGAAGAGACCCAGTACTTC.

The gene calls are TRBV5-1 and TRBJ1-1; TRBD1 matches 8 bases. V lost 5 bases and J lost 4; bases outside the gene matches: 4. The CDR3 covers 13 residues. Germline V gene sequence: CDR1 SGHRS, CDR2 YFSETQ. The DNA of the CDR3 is TGCGCCAGCAGATACGACAGGGGCACTGAAGCTTTCTTT. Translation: CASRYDRGTEAFF.

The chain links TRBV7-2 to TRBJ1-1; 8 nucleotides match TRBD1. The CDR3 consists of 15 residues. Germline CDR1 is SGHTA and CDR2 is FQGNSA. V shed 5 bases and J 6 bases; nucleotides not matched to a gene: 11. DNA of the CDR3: TGTGCCAGCAGCCAAAGGCACAGGGGGATACCTGAAGCTTTCTTT. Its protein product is CASSQRHRGIPEAFF.

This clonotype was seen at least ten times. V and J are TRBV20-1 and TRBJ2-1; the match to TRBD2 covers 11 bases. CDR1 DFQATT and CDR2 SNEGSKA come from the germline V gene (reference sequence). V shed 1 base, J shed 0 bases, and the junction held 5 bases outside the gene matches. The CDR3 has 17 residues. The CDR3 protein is CSARGGTSGSSYNEQFF. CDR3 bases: TGCAGTGCTAGAGGAGGGACTAGCGGCAGCTCCTACAATGAGCAGTTCTTC.

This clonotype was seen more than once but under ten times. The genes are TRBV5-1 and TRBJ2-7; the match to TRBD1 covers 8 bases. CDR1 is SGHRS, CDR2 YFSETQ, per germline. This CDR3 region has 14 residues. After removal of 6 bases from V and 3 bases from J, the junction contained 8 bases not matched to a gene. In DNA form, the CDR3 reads TGCGCCAGCACCCGAGGACAGGGCAACTACGAGCAGTACTTC. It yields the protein CASTRGQGNYEQYF.

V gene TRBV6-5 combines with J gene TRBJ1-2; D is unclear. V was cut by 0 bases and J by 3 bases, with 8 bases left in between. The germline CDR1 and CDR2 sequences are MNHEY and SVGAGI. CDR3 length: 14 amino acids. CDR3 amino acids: CASSYSGSHYGYTF. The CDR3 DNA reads TGTGCCAGCAGTTACTCTGGCAGTCACTATGGCTACACCTTC.

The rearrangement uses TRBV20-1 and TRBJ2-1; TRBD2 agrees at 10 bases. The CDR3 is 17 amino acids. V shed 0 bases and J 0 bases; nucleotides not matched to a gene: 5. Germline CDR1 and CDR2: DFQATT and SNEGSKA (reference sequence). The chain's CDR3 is CSARDPSGSSSYNEQFF. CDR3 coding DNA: TGCAGTGCTAGAGATCCTAGCGGGAGCTCCTCCTACAATGAGCAGTTCTTC.

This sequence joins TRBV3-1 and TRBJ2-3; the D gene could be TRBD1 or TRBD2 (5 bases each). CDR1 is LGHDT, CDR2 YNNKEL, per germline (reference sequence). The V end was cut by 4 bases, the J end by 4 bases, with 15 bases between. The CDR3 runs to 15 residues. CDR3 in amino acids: CASSPSGTEADTQYF. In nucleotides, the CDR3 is TGTGCCAGCAGCCCCTCCGGGACGGAAGCAGATACGCAGTATTTT.

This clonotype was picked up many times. The CDR3 DNA is TGCGCCAGCAGCTTGTTACCGGGCCCCACCTACGAGCAGTACTTC. Protein product: CASSLLPGPTYEQYF. This chain uses TRBV5-1 with TRBJ2-7; D is ambiguous. The CDR3 covers 15 residues. Germline values: CDR1 SGHRS, CDR2 YFSETQ. V was shortened by 1 base and J by 2 bases, with 13 bases between the two germline ends.

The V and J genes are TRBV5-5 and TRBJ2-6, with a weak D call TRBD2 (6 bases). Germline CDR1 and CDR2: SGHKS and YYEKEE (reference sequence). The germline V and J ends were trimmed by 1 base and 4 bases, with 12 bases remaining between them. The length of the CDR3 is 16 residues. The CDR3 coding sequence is TGTGCCAGCAGCTTGCAGGCGGCGGGAGGGGCCAACGTCCTGACTTTC. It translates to CASSLQAAGGANVLTF.